A single T cell receptor beta chain is shown here with its context. This specimen belongs to a study of blood T cell repertoires in COVID-19. Study background: Samples representing acute and convalescent COVID-19 were sourced from the United States, Italy and Spain. In each case, the material was cDNA or gDNA derived from T cells, B-cell-depleted T cells, or PBMCs.

How the authors handled the data: Quantification of nucleated cells was approximated via reference gene primer amplification. The method was immunoSEQ multiplex PCR; TCRdb's version includes in-frame clones alone and lacks a portion of them. That table is the source of V, J and clone size, and D and trimming were worked out from the DNA. The sample shows roughly 670,000 clones, over 80% of them seen only once. Germline CDR1 is SGDLS and CDR2 is YYNGEE. V was shortened by 4 bases and J by 0 bases, with 11 bases between the two germline ends. The CDR3 is 15 amino acids. V is TRBV9 and J is TRBJ1-5; D gene unclear. Sample: peripheral blood. This receptor was taken from a woman between 18 and 29 years old with acute or convalescent COVID-19. CDR3 sequence reads: CASSLDLNSNQPQHF. CDR3 bases: TGTGCCAGCAGCTTAGACCTAAATAGCAATCAGCCCCAGCATTTT.